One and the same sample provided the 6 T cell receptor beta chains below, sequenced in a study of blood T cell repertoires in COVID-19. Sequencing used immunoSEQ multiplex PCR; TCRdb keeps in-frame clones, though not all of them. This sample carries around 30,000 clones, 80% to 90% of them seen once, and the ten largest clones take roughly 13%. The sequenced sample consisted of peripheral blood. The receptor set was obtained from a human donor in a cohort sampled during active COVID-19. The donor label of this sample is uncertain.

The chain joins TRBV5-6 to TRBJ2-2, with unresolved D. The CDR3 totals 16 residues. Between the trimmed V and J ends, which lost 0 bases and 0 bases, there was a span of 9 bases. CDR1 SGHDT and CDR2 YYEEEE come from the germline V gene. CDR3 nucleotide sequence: TGTGCCAGCAGCTTGGGGGCAGCCGCGAACACCGGGGAGCTGTTTTTT. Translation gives CASSLGAAANTGELFF.

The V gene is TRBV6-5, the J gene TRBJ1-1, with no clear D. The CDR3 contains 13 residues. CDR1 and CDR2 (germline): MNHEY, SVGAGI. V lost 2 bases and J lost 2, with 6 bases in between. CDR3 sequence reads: CASSYTSNTEAFF. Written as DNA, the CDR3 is TGTGCCAGCAGTTACACTTCCAACACTGAAGCTTTCTTT.

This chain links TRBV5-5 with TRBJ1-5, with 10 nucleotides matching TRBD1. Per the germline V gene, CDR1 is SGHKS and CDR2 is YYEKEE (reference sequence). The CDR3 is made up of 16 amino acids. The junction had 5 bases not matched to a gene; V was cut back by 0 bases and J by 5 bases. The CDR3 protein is CASSLAGGQGHQPQHF. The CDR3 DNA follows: TGTGCCAGCAGCTTGGCCGGGGGACAGGGGCATCAGCCCCAGCATTTT.

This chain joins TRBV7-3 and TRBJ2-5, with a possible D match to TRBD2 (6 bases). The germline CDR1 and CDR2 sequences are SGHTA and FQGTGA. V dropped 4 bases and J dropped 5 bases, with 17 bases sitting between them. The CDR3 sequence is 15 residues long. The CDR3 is CASSYGAGMGETQYF. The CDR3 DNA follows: TGTGCCAGCAGCTACGGGGCGGGGATGGGGGAGACCCAGTACTTC.

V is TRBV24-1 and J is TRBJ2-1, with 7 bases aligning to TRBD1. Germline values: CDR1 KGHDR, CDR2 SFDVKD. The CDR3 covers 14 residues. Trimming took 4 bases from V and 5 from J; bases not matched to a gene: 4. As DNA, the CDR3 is TGTGCCACCAGTGACCACAGGGGCAACAATGAGCAGTTCTTC. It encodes CATSDHRGNNEQFF.

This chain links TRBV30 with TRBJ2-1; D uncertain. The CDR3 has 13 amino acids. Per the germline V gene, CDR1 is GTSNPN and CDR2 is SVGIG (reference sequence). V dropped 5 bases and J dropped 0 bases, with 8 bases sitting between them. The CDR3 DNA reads TGTGCCTGGGAGAGAAGCTCCTACAATGAGCAGTTCTTC. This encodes CAWERSSYNEQFF. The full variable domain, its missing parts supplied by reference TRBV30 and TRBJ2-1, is SQTIHQWPATLVQPVGSPLSLECTVEGTSNPNLYWYRQAAGRGLQLLFYSVGIGQISSEVPQNLSASRPQDRQFILSSKKLLLSDSGFYLCAWERSSYNEQFFGPGTRLTVL.